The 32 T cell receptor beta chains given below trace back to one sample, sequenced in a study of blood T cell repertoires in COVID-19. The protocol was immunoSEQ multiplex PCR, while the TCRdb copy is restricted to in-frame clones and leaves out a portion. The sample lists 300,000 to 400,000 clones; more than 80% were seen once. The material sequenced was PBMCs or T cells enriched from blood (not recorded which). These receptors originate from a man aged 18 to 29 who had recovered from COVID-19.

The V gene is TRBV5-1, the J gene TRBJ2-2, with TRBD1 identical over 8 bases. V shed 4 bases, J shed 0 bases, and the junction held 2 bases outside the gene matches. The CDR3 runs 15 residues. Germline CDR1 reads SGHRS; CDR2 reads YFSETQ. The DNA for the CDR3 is TGCGCCAGCAGCGAGGACAGGGCGAACACCGGGGAGCTGTTTTTT. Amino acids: CASSEDRANTGELFF. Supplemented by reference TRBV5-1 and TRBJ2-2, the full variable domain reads KAGVTQTPRYLIKTRGQQVTLSCSPISGHRSVSWYQQTPGQGLQFLFEYFSETQRNKGNFPGRFSGRQFSNSRSEMNVSTLELGDSALYLCASSEDRANTGELFFGEGSRLTVL.

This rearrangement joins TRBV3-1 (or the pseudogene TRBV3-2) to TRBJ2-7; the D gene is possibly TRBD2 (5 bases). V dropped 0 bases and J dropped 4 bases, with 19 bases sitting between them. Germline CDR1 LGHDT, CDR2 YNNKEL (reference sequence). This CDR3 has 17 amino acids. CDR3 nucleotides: TGTGCCAGCAGCCAAGATAGTCGGCTAGCAATTAGATACGAGCAGTACTTC. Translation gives CASSQDSRLAIRYEQYF.

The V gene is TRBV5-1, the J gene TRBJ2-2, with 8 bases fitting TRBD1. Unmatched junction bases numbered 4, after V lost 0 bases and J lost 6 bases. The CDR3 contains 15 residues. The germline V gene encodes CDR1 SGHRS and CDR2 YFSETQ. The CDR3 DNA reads TGCGCCAGCAGCTTGGCCGACAGGGGTGCCGGGGAGCTGTTTTTT. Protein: CASSLADRGAGELFF. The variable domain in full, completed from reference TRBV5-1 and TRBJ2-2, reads KAGVTQTPRYLIKTRGQQVTLSCSPISGHRSVSWYQQTPGQGLQFLFEYFSETQRNKGNFPGRFSGRQFSNSRSEMNVSTLELGDSALYLCASSLADRGAGELFFGEGSRLTVL.

CDR3 DNA: TGTGCCACCAGCTGGTCAGGCAACTACAATGAGCAGTTCTTC. Protein product: CATSWSGNYNEQFF. The chain has TRBV15 and TRBJ2-1; D remains unclear. This CDR3 has 14 amino acids. V lost 5 bases to trimming and J lost 3 bases, with 11 bases between them. Germline values: CDR1 LNHNV, CDR2 YYDKDF (reference sequence). The variable domain in full, completed from reference TRBV15 and TRBJ2-1, reads DAMVIQNPRYQVTQFGKPVTLSCSQTLNHNVMYWYQQKSSQAPKLLFHYYDKDFNNEADTPDNFQSRRPNTSFCFLDIRSPGLGDTAMYLCATSWSGNYNEQFFGPGTRLTVL.

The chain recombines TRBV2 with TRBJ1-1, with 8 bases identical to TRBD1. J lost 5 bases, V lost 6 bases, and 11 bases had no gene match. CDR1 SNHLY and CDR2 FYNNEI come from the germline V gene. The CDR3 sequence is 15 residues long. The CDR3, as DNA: TGTGCCAGCAGAAAACAGGGGGAGAGGACAACTGAAGCTTTCTTT. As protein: CASRKQGERTTEAFF.

The CDR3 bases are TGTGCCAGCAGACCGGTGGGGACAGGGAGTTCCGAGCAGTACTTC. Amino acids: CASRPVGTGSSEQYF. The genes are TRBV4-2 and TRBJ2-7; 9 bases match TRBD1. The CDR3 is made up of 15 amino acids. Trimming took 6 bases from V and 6 from J; bases not matched to a gene: 12. Per the germline V gene, CDR1 is LGHNA and CDR2 is YNFKEQ.

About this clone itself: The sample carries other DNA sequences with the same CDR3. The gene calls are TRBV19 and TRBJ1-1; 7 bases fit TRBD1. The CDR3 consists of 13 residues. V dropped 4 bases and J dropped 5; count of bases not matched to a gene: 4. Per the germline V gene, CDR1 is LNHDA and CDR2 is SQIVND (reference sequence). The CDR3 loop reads CASSTTGVTEAFF. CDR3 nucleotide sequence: TGTGCCAGTAGTACCACAGGGGTGACTGAAGCTTTCTTT.

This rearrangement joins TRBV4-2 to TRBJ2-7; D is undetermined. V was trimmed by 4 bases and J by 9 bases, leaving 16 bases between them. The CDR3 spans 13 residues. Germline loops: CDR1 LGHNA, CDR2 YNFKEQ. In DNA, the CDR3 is TGTGCCAGCAGCCCGCATAGGAGTTGGAGGCAGTACTTC. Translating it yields CASSPHRSWRQYF.

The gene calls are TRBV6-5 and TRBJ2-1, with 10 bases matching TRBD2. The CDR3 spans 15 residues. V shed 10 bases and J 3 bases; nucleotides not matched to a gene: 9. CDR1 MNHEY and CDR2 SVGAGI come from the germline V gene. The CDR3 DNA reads TGTGCCACCCGAATCGGACTAGCGGACTACAATGAGCAGTTCTTC. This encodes CATRIGLADYNEQFF.

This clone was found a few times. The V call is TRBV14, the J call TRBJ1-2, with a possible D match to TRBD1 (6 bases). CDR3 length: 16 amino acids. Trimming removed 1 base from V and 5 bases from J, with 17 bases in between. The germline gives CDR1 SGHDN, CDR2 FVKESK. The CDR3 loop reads CASSQGGGRGLYGYTF. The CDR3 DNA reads TGTGCCAGCAGCCAAGGCGGGGGGCGAGGTCTATATGGCTACACCTTC.

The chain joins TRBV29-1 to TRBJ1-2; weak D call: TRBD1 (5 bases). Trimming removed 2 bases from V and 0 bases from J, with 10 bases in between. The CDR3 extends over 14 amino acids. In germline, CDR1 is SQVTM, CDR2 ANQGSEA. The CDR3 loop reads CSVELGEANYGYTF. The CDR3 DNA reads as TGCAGCGTTGAACTAGGGGAAGCTAACTATGGCTACACCTTC.

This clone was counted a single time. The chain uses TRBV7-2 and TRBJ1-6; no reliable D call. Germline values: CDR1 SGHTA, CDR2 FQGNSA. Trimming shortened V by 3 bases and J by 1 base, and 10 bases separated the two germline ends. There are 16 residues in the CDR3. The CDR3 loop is CASSLRSGSYNSPLHF. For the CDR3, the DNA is TGTGCCAGCAGCTTGAGGTCGGGGTCCTATAATTCACCCCTCCACTTT.

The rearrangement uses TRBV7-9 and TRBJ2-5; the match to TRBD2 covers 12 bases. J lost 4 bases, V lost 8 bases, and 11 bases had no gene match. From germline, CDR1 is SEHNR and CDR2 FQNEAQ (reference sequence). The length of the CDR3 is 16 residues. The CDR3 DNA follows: TGTGCCAGCTCGGGACTAGCGGGCGGAGAGCGAGAGACCCAGTACTTC. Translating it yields CASSGLAGGERETQYF.

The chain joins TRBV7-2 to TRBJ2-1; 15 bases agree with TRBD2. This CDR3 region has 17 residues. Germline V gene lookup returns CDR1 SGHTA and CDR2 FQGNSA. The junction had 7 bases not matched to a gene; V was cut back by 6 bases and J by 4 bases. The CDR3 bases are TGTGCCAGCAGACCTGGACTAGCGGGGGGGAATTACAATGAGCAGTTCTTC. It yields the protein CASRPGLAGGNYNEQFF.

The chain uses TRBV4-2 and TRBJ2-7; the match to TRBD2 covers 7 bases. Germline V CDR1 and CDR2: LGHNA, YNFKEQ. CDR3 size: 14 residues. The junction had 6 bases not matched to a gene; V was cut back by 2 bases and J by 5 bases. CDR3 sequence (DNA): TGTGCCAGCAGCCAACAACCTACTAGCGACGAGCAGTACTTC. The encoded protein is CASSQQPTSDEQYF.

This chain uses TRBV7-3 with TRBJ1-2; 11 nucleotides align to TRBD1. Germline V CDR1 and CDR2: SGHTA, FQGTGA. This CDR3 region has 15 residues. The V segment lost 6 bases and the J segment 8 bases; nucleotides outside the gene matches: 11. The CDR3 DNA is TGTGCCAGCAGTTCATCCGGGACAGGGGGTGACGGCTACACCTTC. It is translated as CASSSSGTGGDGYTF. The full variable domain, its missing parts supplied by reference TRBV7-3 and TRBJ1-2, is GAGVSQTPSNKVTEKGKYVELRCDPISGHTALYWYRQSLGQGPEFLIYFQGTGAADDSGLPNDRFFAVRPEGSVSTLKIQRTERGDSAVYLCASSSSGTGGDGYTFGSGTRLTVV.

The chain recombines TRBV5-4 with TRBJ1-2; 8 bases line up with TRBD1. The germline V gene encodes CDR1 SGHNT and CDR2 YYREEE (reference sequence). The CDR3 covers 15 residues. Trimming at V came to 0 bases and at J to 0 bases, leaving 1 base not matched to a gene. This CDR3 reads CASSLEDRANYGYTF. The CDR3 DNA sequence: TGTGCCAGCAGCTTGGAGGACAGGGCTAACTATGGCTACACCTTC.

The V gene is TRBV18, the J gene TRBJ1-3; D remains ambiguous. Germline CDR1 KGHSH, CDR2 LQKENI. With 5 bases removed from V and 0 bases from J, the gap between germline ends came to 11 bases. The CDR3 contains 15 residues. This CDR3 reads CASSDRGNSGNTIYF. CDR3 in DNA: TGTGCCAGCTCAGACCGAGGGAACTCTGGAAACACCATATATTTT.

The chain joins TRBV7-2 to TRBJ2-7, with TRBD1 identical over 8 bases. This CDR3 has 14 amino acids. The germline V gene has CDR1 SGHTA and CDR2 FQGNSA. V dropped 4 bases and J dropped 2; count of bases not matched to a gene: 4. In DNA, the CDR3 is TGTGCCAGCAGCTGGGGGACAGGCACCTACGAGCAGTACTTC. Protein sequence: CASSWGTGTYEQYF.

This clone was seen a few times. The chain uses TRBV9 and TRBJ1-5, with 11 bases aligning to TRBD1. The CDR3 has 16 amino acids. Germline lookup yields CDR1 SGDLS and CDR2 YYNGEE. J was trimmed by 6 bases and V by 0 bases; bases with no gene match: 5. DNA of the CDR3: TGTGCCAGCAGCGTAGGGGACAGGGGGTCAACTCAGCCCCAGCATTTT. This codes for CASSVGDRGSTQPQHF.

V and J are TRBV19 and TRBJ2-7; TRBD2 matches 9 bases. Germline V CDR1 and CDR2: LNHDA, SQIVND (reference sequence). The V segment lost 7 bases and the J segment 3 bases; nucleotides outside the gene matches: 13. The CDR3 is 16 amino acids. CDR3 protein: CASKSGVAGDLYEQYF. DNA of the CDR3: TGTGCCAGTAAGTCGGGAGTAGCGGGAGACCTCTACGAGCAGTACTTC. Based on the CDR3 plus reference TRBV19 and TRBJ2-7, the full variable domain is DGGITQSPKYLFRKEGQNVTLSCEQNLNHDAMYWYRQDPGQGLRLIYYSQIVNDFQKGDIAEGYSVSREKKESFPLTVTSAQKNPTAFYLCASKSGVAGDLYEQYFGPGTRLTVT.

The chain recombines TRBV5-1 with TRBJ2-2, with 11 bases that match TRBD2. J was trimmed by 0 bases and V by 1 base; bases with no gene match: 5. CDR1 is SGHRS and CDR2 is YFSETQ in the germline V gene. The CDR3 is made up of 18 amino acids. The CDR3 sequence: CASSLSLAGGPNTGELFF. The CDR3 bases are TGCGCCAGCAGCTTGAGTCTAGCGGGGGGTCCGAACACCGGGGAGCTGTTTTTT.

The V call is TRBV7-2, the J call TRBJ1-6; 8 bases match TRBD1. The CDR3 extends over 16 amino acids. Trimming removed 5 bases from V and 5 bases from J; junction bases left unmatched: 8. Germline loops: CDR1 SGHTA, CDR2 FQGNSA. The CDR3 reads CASSLQGARNNSPLHF. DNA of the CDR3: TGTGCCAGCAGCCTGCAGGGGGCTCGAAATAATTCACCCCTCCACTTT.

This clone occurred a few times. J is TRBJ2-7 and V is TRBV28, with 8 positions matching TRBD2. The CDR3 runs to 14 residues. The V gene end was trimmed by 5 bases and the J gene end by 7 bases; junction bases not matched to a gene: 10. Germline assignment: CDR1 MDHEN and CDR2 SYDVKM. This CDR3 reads CASSEKAGVFEQYF. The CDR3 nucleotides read TGTGCCAGCAGTGAGAAAGCGGGAGTATTTGAGCAGTACTTC.

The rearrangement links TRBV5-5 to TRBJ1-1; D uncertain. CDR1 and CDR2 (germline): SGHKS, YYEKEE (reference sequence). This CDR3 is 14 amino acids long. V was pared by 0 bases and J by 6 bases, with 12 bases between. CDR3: CASSLAGGSPEAFF. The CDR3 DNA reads TGTGCCAGCAGCTTGGCCGGTGGTAGCCCTGAAGCTTTCTTT.

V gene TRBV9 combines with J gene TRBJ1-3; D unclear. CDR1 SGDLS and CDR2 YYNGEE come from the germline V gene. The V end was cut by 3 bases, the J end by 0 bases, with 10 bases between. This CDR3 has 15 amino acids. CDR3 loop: CASSADGNSGNTIYF. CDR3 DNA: TGTGCCAGCAGCGCAGACGGGAACTCTGGAAACACCATATATTTT.

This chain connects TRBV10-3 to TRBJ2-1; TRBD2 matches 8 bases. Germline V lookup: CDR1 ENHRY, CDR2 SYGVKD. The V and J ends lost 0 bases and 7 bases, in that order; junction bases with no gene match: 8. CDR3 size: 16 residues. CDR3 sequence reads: CAISESTSGGKNEQFF. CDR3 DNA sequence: TGTGCCATCAGTGAGTCGACCAGCGGGGGCAAAAATGAGCAGTTCTTC.

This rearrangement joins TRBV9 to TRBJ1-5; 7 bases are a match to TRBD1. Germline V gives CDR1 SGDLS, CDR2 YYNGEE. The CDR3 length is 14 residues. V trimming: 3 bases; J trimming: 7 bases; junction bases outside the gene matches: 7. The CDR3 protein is CASSGTEGGQPQHF. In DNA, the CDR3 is TGTGCCAGCAGCGGGACAGAAGGGGGCCAGCCCCAGCATTTT.

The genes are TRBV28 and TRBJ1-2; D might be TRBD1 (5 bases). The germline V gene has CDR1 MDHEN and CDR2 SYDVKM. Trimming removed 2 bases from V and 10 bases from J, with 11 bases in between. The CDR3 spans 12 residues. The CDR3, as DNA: TGTGCCAGCAGTTTAAGCACGGGACTCTACACCTTC. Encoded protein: CASSLSTGLYTF.

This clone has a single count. The CDR3 DNA reads as TGTGCCAGCAGCCCCGGGACAGCCCACGAAAAACTGTTTTTT. Its translation is CASSPGTAHEKLFF. The chain has TRBV7-9 and TRBJ1-4; 7 bases agree with TRBD1. CDR1 and CDR2 (germline): SEHNR, FQNEAQ (reference sequence). Trimming cost V 5 bases and J 8 bases; bases outside gene matches: 8. There are 14 residues in the CDR3. The complete variable domain, with remaining parts taken from reference TRBV7-9 and TRBJ1-4, reads DTGVSQNPRHKITKRGQNVTFRCDPISEHNRLYWYRQTLGQGPEFLTYFQNEAQLEKSRLLSDRFSAERPKGSFSTLEIQRTEQGDSAMYLCASSPGTAHEKLFFGSGTQLSVL.

As DNA, the CDR3 is TGTGCCAGCAGTCCTCCGGGACTGACAGATACGCAGTATTTT. It translates to CASSPPGLTDTQYF. V gene TRBV28 combines with J gene TRBJ2-3; a weak D match, TRBD2 (6 bases). Germline CDR1 reads MDHEN; CDR2 reads SYDVKM. Trimming shortened V by 5 bases and J by 3 bases, and 12 bases separated the two germline ends. The CDR3 is 14 residues long. The full variable domain, completed using reference TRBV28 and TRBJ2-3, is DVKVTQSSRYLVKRTGEKVFLECVQDMDHENMFWYRQDPGLGLRLIYFSYDVKMKEKGDIPEGYSVSREKKERFSLILESASTNQTSMYLCASSPPGLTDTQYFGPGTRLTVL.

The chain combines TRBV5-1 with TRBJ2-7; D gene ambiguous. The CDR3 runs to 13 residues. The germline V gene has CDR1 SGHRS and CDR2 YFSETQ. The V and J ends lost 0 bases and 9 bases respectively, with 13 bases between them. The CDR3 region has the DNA TGCGCCAGCAGCTTGGAGAGTCTCCGTGGGCAGTACTTC. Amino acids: CASSLESLRGQYF.